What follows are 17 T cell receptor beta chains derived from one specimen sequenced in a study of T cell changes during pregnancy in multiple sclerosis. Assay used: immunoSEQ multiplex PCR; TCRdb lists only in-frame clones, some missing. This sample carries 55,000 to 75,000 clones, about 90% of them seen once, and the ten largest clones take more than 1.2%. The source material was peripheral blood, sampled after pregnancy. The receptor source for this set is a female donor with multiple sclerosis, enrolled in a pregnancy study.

This chain's CDR3 is CASSPLAGVGFYEQYF. The CDR3 bases are TGTGCCAGCTCACCACTGGCGGGAGTGGGGTTTTACGAGCAGTACTTC. This chain links TRBV18 with TRBJ2-7, with 7 bases matching TRBD2. The V segment lost 1 base and the J segment 4 bases; nucleotides outside the gene matches: 10. The CDR3 sequence is 16 residues long. Germline CDR1 reads KGHSH; CDR2 reads LQKENI.

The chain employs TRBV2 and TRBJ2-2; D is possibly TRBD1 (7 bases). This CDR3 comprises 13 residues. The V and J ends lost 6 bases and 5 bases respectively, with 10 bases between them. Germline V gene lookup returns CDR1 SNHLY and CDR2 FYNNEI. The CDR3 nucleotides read TGTGCCAGCAGACAGGGGAGGACCGGGGAGCTGTTTTTT. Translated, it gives CASRQGRTGELFF.

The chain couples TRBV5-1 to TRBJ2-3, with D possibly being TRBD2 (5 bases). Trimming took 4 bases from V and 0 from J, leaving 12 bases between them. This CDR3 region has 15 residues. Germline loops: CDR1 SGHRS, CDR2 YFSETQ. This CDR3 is CASSLIRTSTDTQYF. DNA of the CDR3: TGCGCCAGCAGCCTGATCCGGACTAGCACAGATACGCAGTATTTT.

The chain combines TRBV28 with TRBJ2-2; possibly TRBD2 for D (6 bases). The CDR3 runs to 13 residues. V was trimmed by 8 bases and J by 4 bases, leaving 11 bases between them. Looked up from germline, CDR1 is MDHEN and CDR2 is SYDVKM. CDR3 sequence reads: CASGLGGTGELFF. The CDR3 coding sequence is TGTGCCAGCGGCCTGGGAGGCACCGGGGAGCTGTTTTTT.

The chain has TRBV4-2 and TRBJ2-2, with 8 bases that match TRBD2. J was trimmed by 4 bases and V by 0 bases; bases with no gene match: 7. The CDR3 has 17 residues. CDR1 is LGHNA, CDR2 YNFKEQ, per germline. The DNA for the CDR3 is TGTGCCAGCAGCCAAGATATCGGGGGGGAGGCCACCGGGGAGCTGTTTTTT. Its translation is CASSQDIGGEATGELFF.

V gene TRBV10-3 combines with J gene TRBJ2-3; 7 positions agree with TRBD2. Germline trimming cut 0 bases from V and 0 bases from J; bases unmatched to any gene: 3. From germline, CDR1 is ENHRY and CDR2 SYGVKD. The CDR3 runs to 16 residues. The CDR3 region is CAISESGGGSTDTQYF. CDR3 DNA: TGTGCCATCAGTGAGTCGGGGGGAGGGAGCACAGATACGCAGTATTTT.

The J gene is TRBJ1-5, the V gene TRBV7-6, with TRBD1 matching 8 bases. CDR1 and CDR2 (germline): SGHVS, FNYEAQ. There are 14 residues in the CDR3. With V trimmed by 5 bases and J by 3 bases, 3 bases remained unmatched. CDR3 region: CASSQGASNQPQHF. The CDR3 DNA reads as TGTGCCAGCAGCCAGGGGGCCTCCAATCAGCCCCAGCATTTT.

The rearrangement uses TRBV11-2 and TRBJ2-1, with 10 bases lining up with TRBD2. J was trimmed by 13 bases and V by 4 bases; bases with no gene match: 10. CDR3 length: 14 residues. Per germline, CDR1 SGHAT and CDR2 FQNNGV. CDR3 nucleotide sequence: TGTGCCAGCAGCTCGTCTAGCGGGAGAATCCTCCAGTTCTTC. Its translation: CASSSSSGRILQFF.

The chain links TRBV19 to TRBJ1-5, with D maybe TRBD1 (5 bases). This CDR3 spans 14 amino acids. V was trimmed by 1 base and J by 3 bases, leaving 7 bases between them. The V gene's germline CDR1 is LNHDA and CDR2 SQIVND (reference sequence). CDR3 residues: CASSIATVNQPQHF. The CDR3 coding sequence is TGTGCCAGTAGTATAGCGACAGTCAATCAGCCCCAGCATTTT.

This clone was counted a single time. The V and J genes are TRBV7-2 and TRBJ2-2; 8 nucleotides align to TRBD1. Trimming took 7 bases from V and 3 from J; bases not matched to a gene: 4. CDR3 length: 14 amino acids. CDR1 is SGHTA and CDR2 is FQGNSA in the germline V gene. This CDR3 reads CASKQGGYTGELFF. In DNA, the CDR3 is TGTGCCAGCAAACAGGGGGGTTACACCGGGGAGCTGTTTTTT.

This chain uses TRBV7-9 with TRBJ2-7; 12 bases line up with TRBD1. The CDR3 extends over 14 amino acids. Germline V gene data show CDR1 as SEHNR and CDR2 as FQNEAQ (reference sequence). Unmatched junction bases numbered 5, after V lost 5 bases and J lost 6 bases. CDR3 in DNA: TGTGCCAGCAGCCCGGGACAGGGGGCGATCGAGCAGTACTTC. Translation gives CASSPGQGAIEQYF.

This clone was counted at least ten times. The CDR3 loop is CASNPGTSGNYEQYF. DNA of the CDR3: TGTGCCAGCAACCCAGGGACTAGCGGAAACTACGAGCAGTACTTC. The V gene is TRBV9, the J gene TRBJ2-7; 11 bases fit TRBD2. J gave up 3 bases and V 6 bases, and 8 bases lay outside the gene matches. This CDR3 spans 15 amino acids. Germline CDR1 is SGDLS and CDR2 is YYNGEE.

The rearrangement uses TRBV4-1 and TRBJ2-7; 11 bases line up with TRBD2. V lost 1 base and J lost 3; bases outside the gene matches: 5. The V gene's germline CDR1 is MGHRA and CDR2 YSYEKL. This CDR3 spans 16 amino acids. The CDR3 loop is CASSQGTSGLYYEQYF. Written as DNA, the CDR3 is TGCGCCAGCAGCCAAGGGACTAGCGGGCTCTACTACGAGCAGTACTTC.

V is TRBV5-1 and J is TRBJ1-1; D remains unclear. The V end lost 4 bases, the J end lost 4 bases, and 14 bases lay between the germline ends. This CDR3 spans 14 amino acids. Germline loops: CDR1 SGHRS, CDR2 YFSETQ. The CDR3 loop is CASSPLTEGTEAFF. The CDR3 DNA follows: TGCGCCAGCAGCCCGCTAACGGAGGGCACTGAAGCTTTCTTT.

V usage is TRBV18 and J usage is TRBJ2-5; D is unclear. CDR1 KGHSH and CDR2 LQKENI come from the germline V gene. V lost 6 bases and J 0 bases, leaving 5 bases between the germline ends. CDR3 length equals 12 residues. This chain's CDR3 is CASSQYQETQYF. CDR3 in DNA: TGTGCCAGCTCCCAGTACCAAGAGACCCAGTACTTC.

CDR3 in DNA: TGTGCCAGTAGTATCAGACTAGCGGGAGCTGGGGCCAACGTCCTGACTTTC. It specifies CASSIRLAGAGANVLTF. The chain recombines TRBV19 with TRBJ2-6; 12 positions agree with TRBD2. The CDR3 loop spans 17 amino acids. J lost 2 bases, V lost 3 bases, and 2 bases had no gene match. Germline-derived CDR1 and CDR2 are LNHDA and SQIVND (reference sequence).

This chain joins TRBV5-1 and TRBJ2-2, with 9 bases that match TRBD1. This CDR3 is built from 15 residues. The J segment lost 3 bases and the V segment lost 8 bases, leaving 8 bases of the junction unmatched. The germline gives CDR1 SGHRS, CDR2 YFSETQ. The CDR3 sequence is CASYTGGSYTGELFF. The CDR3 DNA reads TGCGCCAGTTATACAGGGGGCAGTTACACCGGGGAGCTGTTTTTT.